This is a list of T cell receptor beta chains from one sample in a study of a mutant IDH1 vaccine in newly diagnosed glioma. No antigens are known for them. Only in-frame clones appear in the TCRdb table, and some are missing; sequencing was by immunoSEQ multiplex PCR. The sample has about 65,000 clones, around 81% seen once. The sequencing here drew on PBMCs, taken from a glioma patient whose treatment included an IDH1 peptide vaccine. These receptors all come from a man aged 35-49 years with glioma. Both conserved end residues are part of each CDR3. The D gene is left open where the match is weak. Rows may omit the clone size; those that give it use once, few, many or a size class.

TGTGCCAGCAACCCGGACAGGAAGTATGGCTACACCTTC	CASNPDRKYGYTF	13	NA	TRBD1	TRBV6-1	TRBJ1-2
TGCGCCAGCAGCTTGGGCCCCACAGGGGCCTGGCAAGAGACCCAGTACTTC	CASSLGPTGAWQETQYF	17	NA	TRBD1	TRBV5-1	TRBJ2-5
TGTGCCAGCAGTCGACAGGCTACGATGTATGGCTACACCTTC	CASSRQATMYGYTF	14	NA	NA	TRBV7-6	TRBJ1-2
TGTGCCAGCAGCCTAGACAGGGCATCCGGGGAGCTGTTTTTT	CASSLDRASGELFF	14	NA	TRBD1	TRBV7-3	TRBJ2-2
TGTGCCAGCGTCCGGGGAAGCTCCTACAATGAGCAGTTCTTC	CASVRGSSYNEQFF	14	once	NA	TRBV7-8	TRBJ2-1
TGTGCCAGCAGCGTAGAGGGAGGGAGGGTCACTGAAGCTTTCTTT	CASSVEGGRVTEAFF	15	NA	NA	TRBV9	TRBJ1-1
TGTGCCAGCAGTTTATATTCCCCTGGGTTAGGTAGCGGGGGGTACCAAGAGACCCAGTACTTC	CASSLYSPGLGSGGYQETQYF	21	NA	TRBD2	TRBV27	TRBJ2-5
TGTGCCAGCTCACGGGGGAACAGGGCCCTGAACACTGAAGCTTTCTTT	CASSRGNRALNTEAFF	16	once	NA	TRBV18	TRBJ1-1
TGCGCCAGCAGCCAAGAAATACAGGGGGCCAACTATGGCTACACCTTC	CASSQEIQGANYGYTF	16	NA	TRBD1	TRBV4-1	TRBJ1-2
TGCAGCGTTGATAGCAGCAACATTCAGTACTTC	CSVDSSNIQYF	11	once	NA	TRBV29-1	TRBJ2-4
TGTGCCAGCAGTACATGGACAGGGAGCGGGTATAGCAATCAGCCCCAGCATTTT	CASSTWTGSGYSNQPQHF	18	NA	TRBD1	TRBV28	TRBJ1-5
TGTGCCTGGAGTGTACCCCCTCCGGGGGGGCGTTCCTACAATGAGCAGTTCTTC	CAWSVPPPGGRSYNEQFF	18	NA	TRBD2	TRBV30	TRBJ2-1
TGTGCCAGTAGTATCCTGCAGGGAAACACCATATATTTT	CASSILQGNTIYF	13	few	NA	TRBV19	TRBJ1-3
TGTGCCAGCAGCCAAGAAAGCGACAGTGCATACGAGCAGTACTTC	CASSQESDSAYEQYF	15	NA	NA	TRBV4-2	TRBJ2-7
TGCAGCGTTCGTACCGGCGGAGAGCAGTTCTTC	CSVRTGGEQFF	11	few	NA	TRBV29-1	TRBJ2-1
TGTGCCAGCCCGGGGAGGGGGATCAATCAGCCCCAGCATTTT	CASPGRGINQPQHF	14	once	NA	TRBV27	TRBJ1-5
TGCGCCAGCAGTCACGAGGGGCTGAGCTCCTACAATGAGCAGTTCTTC	CASSHEGLSSYNEQFF	16	NA	NA	TRBV4-3	TRBJ2-1
TGTGCCAGCAGCCTGGGACTAGCGGGAGTCCTTGAGCAGTTCTTC	CASSLGLAGVLEQFF	15	once	TRBD2	TRBV9	TRBJ2-1
TGTGCCAGCAGCTTTCGGACAGTAAGCTTTAATTCACCCCTCCACTTT	CASSFRTVSFNSPLHF	16	NA	NA	TRBV5-6	TRBJ1-6
TGTGCCAGCAGCTTAGGTCTCACGAGGGATTCACCCCTCCACTTT	CASSLGLTRDSPLHF	15	NA	NA	TRBV7-6	TRBJ1-6
TGTGCCAGCAGCGTAGCTACAGGGGGGTATGAGCAGTTCTTC	CASSVATGGYEQFF	14	NA	TRBD1	TRBV9	TRBJ2-1
TGTGCCTGGACGAGGGGCTACGAGCAGTACTTC	CAWTRGYEQYF	11	NA	NA	TRBV30	TRBJ2-7
TGTGCCAGCAGTACCGACTTGGAAGAGACCCAGTACTTC	CASSTDLEETQYF	13	once	NA	TRBV2	TRBJ2-5
TGTGCCAGCAGTACCGGACAGGGGGAGACCCAGTACTTC	CASSTGQGETQYF	13	NA	TRBD1	TRBV6-5	TRBJ2-5
TGTGCCAGCAGCTTCGAAAGCTCCCGAGGGGGACACAATGAGCAGTTCTTC	CASSFESSRGGHNEQFF	17	NA	NA	TRBV7-2	TRBJ2-1
TGTGCCAGCAGCCCCAGGGACGGAAACATTCAGTACTTC	CASSPRDGNIQYF	13	NA	NA	TRBV7-2	TRBJ2-4
TGCAGCGTTGACAACAGGGGCCTCCAAGAGACCCAGTACTTC	CSVDNRGLQETQYF	14	NA	TRBD1	TRBV29-1	TRBJ2-5
TGTGCCAGCAGCTCTTGGGACAGGGGCGACAATGAGCAGTTCTTC	CASSSWDRGDNEQFF	15	NA	TRBD1	TRBV7-9	TRBJ2-1
TGCGCCAGCAGCCGGGGAGGACTAGCGGGCTTATACAATGAGCAGTTCTTC	CASSRGGLAGLYNEQFF	17	few	TRBD2	TRBV4-1	TRBJ2-1
TGTGCCATCAGTGAAACGGGAGGGCAGGGAGATACGCAGTATTTT	CAISETGGQGDTQYF	15	NA	TRBD2	TRBV10-3	TRBJ2-3
TGCGCCAGCAGCTTGGAGGCGGGGGCATCTGGAAACACCATATATTTT	CASSLEAGASGNTIYF	16	once	NA	TRBV5-1	TRBJ1-3
TGCGCCAGCAGCCAAGTAGGGACTAGCGCCTACGAGCAGTACTTC	CASSQVGTSAYEQYF	15	once	TRBD2	TRBV4-3	TRBJ2-7
TGCAGCGTTGATAGGGACAGGTCTTATGGCTACACCTTC	CSVDRDRSYGYTF	13	once	TRBD1	TRBV29-1	TRBJ1-2
TGTGCCAGCGGGGAGGGACAGGGGGTTAACGAGCAGTACTTC	CASGEGQGVNEQYF	14	NA	TRBD1	TRBV27	TRBJ2-7
TGTGCCAGCCCAGAGACGGGCCTACGCTATGGCTACACCTTC	CASPETGLRYGYTF	14	NA	NA	TRBV18	TRBJ1-2
TGTGCCAGCGGGAAGGGCTCCTACGAGCAGTACTTC	CASGKGSYEQYF	12	few	NA	TRBV9	TRBJ2-7
TGTGCCAGCAGCTTGGTTCCAGCCTCTAGCGGGGTCCGGGGTGGGGAGCTGTTTTTT	CASSLVPASSGVRGGELFF	19	NA	TRBD2	TRBV5-4	TRBJ2-2
TGCAGCGTGAAGACAACCTCCTACGAGCAGTACTTC	CSVKTTSYEQYF	12	once	NA	TRBV29-1	TRBJ2-7
TGTGCCAGCAGCTCAAAACCCGGGACAGGGTTTATGGATGAGCAGTTCTTC	CASSSKPGTGFMDEQFF	17	NA	TRBD1	TRBV11-2	TRBJ2-1
TGTGCCAGCACCCCGACAGGGAGAACCTACGAGCAGTACTTC	CASTPTGRTYEQYF	14	NA	TRBD1	TRBV14	TRBJ2-7
TGTGCCACCAGCCGGGACCCCGAAAATGAAAAACTGTTTTTT	CATSRDPENEKLFF	14	NA	NA	TRBV15	TRBJ1-4
TGTGCCAGCAGCGGGGGGACAGACTCCTACGAGCAGTACTTC	CASSGGTDSYEQYF	14	NA	NA	TRBV7-9	TRBJ2-7
TGTGCCAGCAGCTTAACGGCCCACCCCCCTGAAGCTTTCTTT	CASSLTAHPPEAFF	14	few	NA	TRBV7-2	TRBJ1-1
TGTGCCATCAGTGGAGGCGGGACGGAGCAGTACTTC	CAISGGGTEQYF	12	NA	NA	TRBV10-3	TRBJ2-7
TGCGCCAGCAGCCAAGATCTCTCCAGGCTCTACTACGAGCAGTACTTC	CASSQDLSRLYYEQYF	16	NA	NA	TRBV4-1	TRBJ2-7